The TCR beta chain under discussion was sequenced for a study of vaccination effects on CD4 cells after COVID-19. Comments on this clone: As yet, its antigen is unknown.

Following a roughly 11-day culture, CD4+ T cells were purified. Every participant took two doses of the BNT162b2 or mRNA-1273 vaccine. The study found no prior SARS-CoV-2 infection in the vaccine recipients, who tested negative for nucleocapsid antibodies. This CDR3 has 13 amino acids. CDR1 is SGHVS and CDR2 is FQNEAQ in the germline V gene. V gave up 3 bases and J gave up 5 bases, with 10 bases separating them. The study's findings and limits: Late post-vaccination, clones induced by infection and those induced by vaccine underwent marked clonal contraction.

Only in-frame clones appear in the TCRdb table, and some are missing; sequencing was by immunoSEQ multiplex PCR. Among 72,000 or so clones listed, 74% were seen once. Sample: CD4+ T cells from PBMCs cultured without peptide, taken after COVID-19 vaccination. This sequence was found in a human donor who received a COVID-19 vaccine. This chain uses TRBV7-8 with TRBJ2-5; D is ambiguous. The CDR3 region has the DNA TGTGCCAGCAGCTTCGCGAAGTGGGAGACCCAGTACTTC. Its protein is CASSFAKWETQYF.